The source of this T cell receptor (beta chain) is a study of T cells in Graves' hyperthyroidism and ophthalmopathy. Lactation, pregnancy, other autoimmune disease or uncontrolled infection excluded patients. Authors of the study amplified TCR beta CDR3 regions from RNA transcripts. HTBI primers were used for first-round RT-PCR of the TCR CDR3. TCRdb recomputed calls from the multiplex PCR reads with MiXCR, one row per CDR3 protein. Counted here are hundreds of thousands of distinct CDR3 sequences, roughly 15% occurring once; the ten biggest clones make up roughly 10%. The CDR3 is made up of 16 amino acids. The V gene's germline CDR1 is SGDLS and CDR2 YYNGEE. V dropped 3 bases and J dropped 0 bases, with 16 bases sitting between them. There are many counts of this clonotype.

This rearrangement joins TRBV9 to TRBJ2-7, with D perhaps TRBD1 (7 bases). The sequence was collected from a woman aged 18-29 years with Graves' hyperthyroidism. Specimen: blood. For the CDR3, the DNA is TGTGCCAGCAGCGCAGACGGGCGGGACAGCTCCTACGAGCAGTACTTC. This sequence encodes CASSADGRDSSYEQYF.